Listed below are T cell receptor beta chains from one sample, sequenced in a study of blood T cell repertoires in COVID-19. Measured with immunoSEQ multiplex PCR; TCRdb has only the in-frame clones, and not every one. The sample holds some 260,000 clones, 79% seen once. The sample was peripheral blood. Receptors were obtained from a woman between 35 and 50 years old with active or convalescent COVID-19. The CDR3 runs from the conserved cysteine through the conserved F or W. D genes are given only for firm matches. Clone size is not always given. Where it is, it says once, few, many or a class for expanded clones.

CDR3aa: CASSLRAGADTQYF
CDR3nt: TGTGCCAGCTCACTTCGCGCGGGGGCCGATACGCAGTATTTT
d_gene: NA
v_gene: TRBV18
abundance: NA
j_gene: TRBJ2-3

CDR3aa: CASSLVGRGYTF
CDR3nt: TGTGCCAGCAGTTTGGTGGGCAGGGGCTACACCTTC
d_gene: NA
v_gene: TRBV12-3/TRBV12-4
abundance: NA
j_gene: TRBJ1-2

CDR3aa: CAISESTGNEKLFF
CDR3nt: TGTGCCATCAGTGAGTCGACAGGGAATGAAAAACTGTTTTTT
d_gene: TRBD1
v_gene: TRBV10-3
abundance: NA
j_gene: TRBJ1-4

CDR3aa: CASSLVGAASYNEQFF
CDR3nt: TGTGCCAGCAGCCTAGTGGGAGCGGCAAGTTACAATGAGCAGTTCTTC
d_gene: NA
v_gene: TRBV7-6
abundance: NA
j_gene: TRBJ2-1

CDR3aa: CASSWGQSLAGELFF
CDR3nt: TGTGCCAGCAGCTGGGGACAGTCCCTCGCCGGGGAGCTGTTTTTT
d_gene: TRBD1
v_gene: TRBV7-9
abundance: NA
j_gene: TRBJ2-2

CDR3aa: CASRQGWRDTEAFF
CDR3nt: TGTGCCAGTAGACAGGGATGGAGGGACACTGAAGCTTTCTTT
d_gene: TRBD1
v_gene: TRBV6-5
abundance: NA
j_gene: TRBJ1-1

CDR3aa: CASSQDRAATEAFF
CDR3nt: TGTGCCAGCTCACAGGACAGGGCGGCCACTGAAGCTTTCTTT
d_gene: TRBD1
v_gene: TRBV18
abundance: NA
j_gene: TRBJ1-1

CDR3aa: CASSPRTGGNYGYTF
CDR3nt: TGTGCCAGTAGCCCAAGGACAGGGGGCAACTATGGCTACACCTTC
d_gene: TRBD1
v_gene: TRBV19
abundance: NA
j_gene: TRBJ1-2

CDR3aa: CASSVYSNQPQHF
CDR3nt: TGTGCCAGCAGTGTTTATAGCAATCAGCCCCAGCATTTT
d_gene: NA
v_gene: TRBV6-4
abundance: NA
j_gene: TRBJ1-5

CDR3aa: CASSVASTDTQYF
CDR3nt: TGTGCCAGCAGCGTAGCTAGCACAGATACGCAGTATTTT
d_gene: NA
v_gene: TRBV9
abundance: NA
j_gene: TRBJ2-3

CDR3aa: CASRLQAGDYGYTF
CDR3nt: TGTGCCAGCAGGCTTCAGGCAGGGGACTATGGCTACACCTTC
d_gene: NA
v_gene: TRBV6-5
abundance: NA
j_gene: TRBJ1-2

CDR3aa: CATSEFKGGASSTDTQYF
CDR3nt: TGTGCCACCAGTGAGTTCAAGGGGGGGGCCTCTAGCACAGATACGCAGTATTTT
d_gene: NA
v_gene: TRBV24-1
abundance: NA
j_gene: TRBJ2-3

CDR3aa: CASERGTVNEQFF
CDR3nt: TGTGCCAGCGAGCGGGGGACTGTCAATGAGCAGTTCTTC
d_gene: TRBD2
v_gene: TRBV2
abundance: NA
j_gene: TRBJ2-1

CDR3aa: CASSLVGTLLETQYF
CDR3nt: TGTGCCAGCAGTTTAGTCGGGACATTACTAGAGACCCAGTACTTC
d_gene: NA
v_gene: TRBV28
abundance: NA
j_gene: TRBJ2-5

CDR3aa: CASSLVGTSGGSYQETQYF
CDR3nt: TGTGCCAGCAGCTTAGTTGGTACTAGCGGGGGTTCGTACCAAGAGACCCAGTACTTC
d_gene: TRBD2
v_gene: TRBV11-2
abundance: NA
j_gene: TRBJ2-5

CDR3aa: CASSIGRTGYNEKLFF
CDR3nt: TGTGCCAGCAGCATTGGAAGGACAGGGTATAATGAAAAACTGTTTTTT
d_gene: TRBD1
v_gene: TRBV5-4
abundance: NA
j_gene: TRBJ1-4

CDR3aa: CASSPTVTGIGEKLFF
CDR3nt: TGTGCCAGCAGCCCCACCGTGACAGGGATAGGGGAAAAACTGTTTTTT
d_gene: TRBD1
v_gene: TRBV7-6
abundance: once
j_gene: TRBJ1-4

CDR3aa: CASSIILGQDTGELFF
CDR3nt: TGTGCCAGTAGTATAATCCTGGGACAGGACACCGGGGAGCTGTTTTTT
d_gene: TRBD1
v_gene: TRBV19
abundance: NA
j_gene: TRBJ2-2

CDR3aa: CASTHSGMERRPSGNTIYF
CDR3nt: TGTGCCAGCACCCATTCCGGCATGGAGAGACGGCCCTCTGGAAACACCATATATTTT
d_gene: NA
v_gene: TRBV28
abundance: NA
j_gene: TRBJ1-3

CDR3aa: CASSTLAFTQYF
CDR3nt: TGTGCCAGCAGTACACTAGCGTTTACGCAGTATTTT
d_gene: TRBD2
v_gene: TRBV12-3/TRBV12-4
abundance: NA
j_gene: TRBJ2-3

CDR3aa: CASSEERDGNYGYTF
CDR3nt: TGTGCCAGCAGTGAAGAACGGGATGGAAACTATGGCTACACCTTC
d_gene: NA
v_gene: TRBV25-1
abundance: NA
j_gene: TRBJ1-2

CDR3aa: CASSGYRAGGTDTQYF
CDR3nt: TGTGCCAGCAGCGGCTATCGAGCGGGGGGGACAGATACGCAGTATTTT
d_gene: TRBD2
v_gene: TRBV9
abundance: NA
j_gene: TRBJ2-3

CDR3aa: CASSQRDNLEQYF
CDR3nt: TGTGCCAGCAGCCAGAGGGACAACCTCGAGCAGTACTTC
d_gene: NA
v_gene: TRBV4-2
abundance: few
j_gene: TRBJ2-7

CDR3aa: CASSARDTYSPLHF
CDR3nt: TGTGCCAGCAGCGCCCGAGACACTTATTCACCCCTCCACTTT
d_gene: NA
v_gene: TRBV9
abundance: many
j_gene: TRBJ1-6

CDR3aa: CASSPPLALLDTQYF
CDR3nt: TGTGCCAGCAGCCCCCCCCTAGCGTTGTTAGATACGCAGTATTTT
d_gene: NA
v_gene: TRBV4-2
abundance: NA
j_gene: TRBJ2-3

CDR3aa: CATSRDGSGTGAETQYF
CDR3nt: TGTGCCACCAGCAGAGATGGATCCGGGACAGGGGCAGAGACCCAGTACTTC
d_gene: TRBD1
v_gene: TRBV15
abundance: NA
j_gene: TRBJ2-5

CDR3aa: CASSVDSGLAGGKRDTQYF
CDR3nt: TGTGCCAGCAGCGTAGACAGTGGTCTAGCGGGGGGGAAGAGGGATACGCAGTATTTT
d_gene: TRBD2
v_gene: TRBV9
abundance: NA
j_gene: TRBJ2-3

CDR3aa: CASSYGQTSGNTIYF
CDR3nt: TGTGCCAGCAGCTACGGACAGACCTCTGGAAACACCATATATTTT
d_gene: NA
v_gene: TRBV9
abundance: NA
j_gene: TRBJ1-3

CDR3aa: CASRPGQGRSLFF
CDR3nt: TGTGCCAGCAGACCGGGACAGGGGCGCTCTCTGTTTTTT
d_gene: TRBD1
v_gene: TRBV6-5
abundance: NA
j_gene: TRBJ2-2

CDR3aa: CASSVGDRYLSGNTIYF
CDR3nt: TGTGCCAGCAGCGTAGGGGACAGGTATCTCTCTGGAAACACCATATATTTT
d_gene: TRBD1
v_gene: TRBV9
abundance: NA
j_gene: TRBJ1-3

CDR3aa: CARSLGSGGQMNTEAFF
CDR3nt: TGTGCCAGAAGCTTGGGATCCGGGGGGCAAATGAACACTGAAGCTTTCTTT
d_gene: NA
v_gene: TRBV5-3
abundance: NA
j_gene: TRBJ1-1

CDR3aa: CASSLEGSGVNTGELFF
CDR3nt: TGCGCCAGCAGCTTGGAAGGTAGCGGGGTGAACACCGGGGAGCTGTTTTTT
d_gene: TRBD2
v_gene: TRBV5-1
abundance: NA
j_gene: TRBJ2-2

CDR3aa: CASRTANYGYTF
CDR3nt: TGTGCCAGCCGGACAGCTAACTATGGCTACACCTTC
d_gene: NA
v_gene: TRBV27
abundance: NA
j_gene: TRBJ1-2

CDR3aa: CASSLAGWTAGDYGYTF
CDR3nt: TGTGCCAGCAGCTTAGCGGGCTGGACAGCTGGTGACTATGGCTACACCTTC
d_gene: NA
v_gene: TRBV11-2
abundance: NA
j_gene: TRBJ1-2

CDR3aa: CASSIGFRTGDYGYTF
CDR3nt: TGTGCCAGTAGTATAGGATTCAGGACAGGGGACTATGGCTACACCTTC
d_gene: TRBD1
v_gene: TRBV19
abundance: NA
j_gene: TRBJ1-2

CDR3aa: CASSEAWGQGNYGYTF
CDR3nt: TGTGCCAGCAGTGAAGCGTGGGGACAGGGCAACTATGGCTACACCTTC
d_gene: TRBD1
v_gene: TRBV6-1
abundance: few
j_gene: TRBJ1-2

CDR3aa: CASTPQGGIHEQYF
CDR3nt: TGTGCCAGCACTCCACAAGGGGGCATACACGAGCAGTACTTC
d_gene: TRBD1
v_gene: TRBV2
abundance: NA
j_gene: TRBJ2-7

CDR3aa: CASSLALGDRGRYSNQPQHF
CDR3nt: TGTGCCAGCAGCTTAGCGCTCGGGGACAGGGGGCGGTATAGCAATCAGCCCCAGCATTTT
d_gene: TRBD1
v_gene: TRBV7-4
abundance: few
j_gene: TRBJ1-5

CDR3aa: CASSLDTGYNEQFF
CDR3nt: TGTGCCAGCAGCTTGGATACGGGCTACAATGAGCAGTTCTTC
d_gene: NA
v_gene: TRBV5-6
abundance: NA
j_gene: TRBJ2-1

CDR3aa: CASSFRETGDTEAFF
CDR3nt: TGTGCCAGCAGCTTCCGAGAGACAGGTGACACTGAAGCTTTCTTT
d_gene: NA
v_gene: TRBV7-9
abundance: NA
j_gene: TRBJ1-1

CDR3aa: CASSELDTSYNEQFF
CDR3nt: TGTGCCAGCAGTGAATTAGATACCTCCTACAATGAGCAGTTCTTC
d_gene: NA
v_gene: TRBV2
abundance: many
j_gene: TRBJ2-1

CDR3aa: CASSGRLGGRNTDTQYF
CDR3nt: TGTGCCAGCAGCGGCCGGCTGGGGGGGCGAAACACAGATACGCAGTATTTT
d_gene: NA
v_gene: TRBV9
abundance: few
j_gene: TRBJ2-3

CDR3aa: CAYRGANEQYF
CDR3nt: TGTGCCTACCGGGGGGCAAACGAGCAGTACTTC
d_gene: NA
v_gene: TRBV30
abundance: NA
j_gene: TRBJ2-7

CDR3aa: CASSEVADHSGNTIYF
CDR3nt: TGCGCCAGCAGTGAGGTCGCGGATCACTCTGGAAACACCATATATTTT
d_gene: NA
v_gene: TRBV10-2
abundance: NA
j_gene: TRBJ1-3

CDR3aa: CASSERLAGSSSYNEQFF
CDR3nt: TGTGCCAGCAGTGAACGACTAGCGGGGTCCAGCTCCTACAATGAGCAGTTCTTC
d_gene: TRBD2
v_gene: TRBV6-1
abundance: NA
j_gene: TRBJ2-1

CDR3aa: CASSPSGTDNSPLHF
CDR3nt: TGTGCCAGCAGCCCCTCCGGGACAGATAATTCACCCCTCCACTTT
d_gene: TRBD1
v_gene: TRBV3-1/TRBV3-2
abundance: NA
j_gene: TRBJ1-6

CDR3aa: CASSDTASPLHF
CDR3nt: TGTGCCAGTAGTGACACCGCCTCACCCCTCCACTTT
d_gene: NA
v_gene: TRBV19
abundance: NA
j_gene: TRBJ1-6

CDR3aa: CASSVRGMDTEAFF
CDR3nt: TGTGCCAGCAGCGTAAGGGGGATGGACACTGAAGCTTTCTTT
d_gene: NA
v_gene: TRBV9
abundance: NA
j_gene: TRBJ1-1

CDR3aa: CASSTSGTGGHQPQHF
CDR3nt: TGTGCCAGTAGTACGTCCGGGACAGGGGGTCATCAGCCCCAGCATTTT
d_gene: TRBD1
v_gene: TRBV19
abundance: NA
j_gene: TRBJ1-5

CDR3aa: CASSLATHGTGELFF
CDR3nt: TGTGCCAGCAGCTTAGCGACTCACGGCACCGGGGAGCTGTTTTTT
d_gene: NA
v_gene: TRBV7-7
abundance: NA
j_gene: TRBJ2-2

CDR3aa: CASRGNAGGTDTQYF
CDR3nt: TGTGCCAGCAGGGGGAATGCGGGGGGCACAGATACGCAGTATTTT
d_gene: TRBD2
v_gene: TRBV6-5
abundance: NA
j_gene: TRBJ2-3

CDR3aa: CASSHQGTEAFF
CDR3nt: TGTGCCAGCAGTCACCAGGGTACTGAAGCTTTCTTT
d_gene: NA
v_gene: TRBV6-6
abundance: NA
j_gene: TRBJ1-1

CDR3aa: CASTPARGDWDGYTF
CDR3nt: TGTGCCAGCACCCCGGCTAGGGGTGATTGGGATGGCTACACCTTC
d_gene: NA
v_gene: TRBV28
abundance: NA
j_gene: TRBJ1-2

CDR3aa: CASTLGTGNTEAFF
CDR3nt: TGTGCCAGTACCCTCGGGACAGGTAACACTGAAGCTTTCTTT
d_gene: TRBD1
v_gene: TRBV19
abundance: once
j_gene: TRBJ1-1

CDR3aa: CASSPARDSYSNQPQHF
CDR3nt: TGTGCCAGCAGTCCGGCCCGGGACAGTTATAGCAATCAGCCCCAGCATTTT
d_gene: TRBD1
v_gene: TRBV27
abundance: NA
j_gene: TRBJ1-5

CDR3aa: CASSQYAGTASTNEKLFF
CDR3nt: TGTGCCAGTAGTCAATACGCGGGGACAGCGTCAACTAATGAAAAACTGTTTTTT
d_gene: TRBD1
v_gene: TRBV19
abundance: few
j_gene: TRBJ1-4

CDR3aa: CASRSTGGGSPLHF
CDR3nt: TGTGCCAGCAGGTCGACAGGGGGGGGCTCACCCCTCCACTTT
d_gene: TRBD1
v_gene: TRBV7-9
abundance: few
j_gene: TRBJ1-6

CDR3aa: CASSPPGNTEAFF
CDR3nt: TGTGCCAGCAGTCCCCCCGGGAACACTGAAGCTTTCTTT
d_gene: NA
v_gene: TRBV27
abundance: NA
j_gene: TRBJ1-1

CDR3aa: CASSPGDYRGELFF
CDR3nt: TGTGCCAGCAGCCCGGGGGACTATAGGGGGGAGCTGTTTTTT
d_gene: TRBD2
v_gene: TRBV5-6
abundance: many
j_gene: TRBJ2-2